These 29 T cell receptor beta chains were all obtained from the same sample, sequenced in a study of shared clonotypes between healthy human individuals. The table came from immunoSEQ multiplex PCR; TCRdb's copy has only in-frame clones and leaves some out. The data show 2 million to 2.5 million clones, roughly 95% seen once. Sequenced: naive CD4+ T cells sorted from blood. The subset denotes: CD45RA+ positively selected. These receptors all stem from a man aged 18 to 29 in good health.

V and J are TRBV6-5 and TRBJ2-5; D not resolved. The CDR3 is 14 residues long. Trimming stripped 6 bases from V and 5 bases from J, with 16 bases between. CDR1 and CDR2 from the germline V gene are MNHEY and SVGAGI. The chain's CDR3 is CASRPGNLGETQYF. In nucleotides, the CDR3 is TGTGCCAGCAGACCCGGAAACCTCGGGGAGACCCAGTACTTC.

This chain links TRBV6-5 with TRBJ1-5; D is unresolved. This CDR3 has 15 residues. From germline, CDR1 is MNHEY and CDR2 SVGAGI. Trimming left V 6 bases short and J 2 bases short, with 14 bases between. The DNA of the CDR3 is TGTGCCAGCAGACGGGCCCCTTGGGGCAATCAGCCCCAGCATTTT. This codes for CASRRAPWGNQPQHF.

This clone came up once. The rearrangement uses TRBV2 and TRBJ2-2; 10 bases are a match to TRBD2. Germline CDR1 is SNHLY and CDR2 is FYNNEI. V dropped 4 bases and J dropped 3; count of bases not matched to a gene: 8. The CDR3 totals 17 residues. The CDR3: CASSGLAGVGYTGELFF. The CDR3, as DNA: TGTGCCAGCAGTGGGCTAGCGGGGGTTGGGTACACCGGGGAGCTGTTTTTT.

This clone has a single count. The CDR3 DNA follows: TGTGCCAGCTCACCACGACTAGCGGGGTTGAACACCGGGGAGCTGTTTTTT. Translation gives CASSPRLAGLNTGELFF. The J gene is TRBJ2-2, the V gene TRBV18, with 11 bases identical to TRBD2. The germline gives CDR1 KGHSH, CDR2 LQKENI. The ends lost 1 base at V and 1 base at J; junction bases unmatched: 2. The CDR3 length is 17 residues. Using reference TRBV18 and TRBJ2-2 for the parts outside the CDR3, the full variable domain is NAGVMQNPRHLVRRRGQEARLRCSPMKGHSHVYWYRQLPEEGLKFMVYLQKENIIDESGMPKERFSAEFPKEGPSILRIQQVVRGDSAAYFCASSPRLAGLNTGELFFGEGSRLTVL.

The CDR3 DNA reads as TGTGCCAGCAGTTTGTGGGGACTTTCCTCCTACGAGCAGTACTTC. Its protein is CASSLWGLSSYEQYF. The chain is built from TRBV28 and TRBJ2-7; TRBD2 might be the D (6 bases). Germline lookup yields CDR1 MDHEN and CDR2 SYDVKM. V was cut by 3 bases and J by 0 bases, with 12 bases left in between. The CDR3 totals 15 residues.

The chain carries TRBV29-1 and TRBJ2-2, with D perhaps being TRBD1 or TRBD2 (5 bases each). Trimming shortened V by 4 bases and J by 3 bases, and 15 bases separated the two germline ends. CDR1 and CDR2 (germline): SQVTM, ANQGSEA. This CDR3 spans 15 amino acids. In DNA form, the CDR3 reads TGCAGCGTTGGGCGCCCGGGGCACGACACCGGGGAGCTGTTTTTT. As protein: CSVGRPGHDTGELFF.

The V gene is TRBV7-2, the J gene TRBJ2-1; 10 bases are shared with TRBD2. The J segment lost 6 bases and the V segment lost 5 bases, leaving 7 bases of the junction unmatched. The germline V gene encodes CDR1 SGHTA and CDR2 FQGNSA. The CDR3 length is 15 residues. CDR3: CASSPGLAVPNEQFF. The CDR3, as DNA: TGTGCCAGCAGCCCCGGACTAGCGGTTCCCAATGAGCAGTTCTTC.

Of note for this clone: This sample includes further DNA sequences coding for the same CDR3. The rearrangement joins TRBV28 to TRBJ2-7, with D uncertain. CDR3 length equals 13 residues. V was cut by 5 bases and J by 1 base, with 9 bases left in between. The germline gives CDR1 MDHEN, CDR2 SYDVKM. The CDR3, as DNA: TGTGCCAGCAGTCTGTCCGTATCCTACGAGCAGTACTTC. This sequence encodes CASSLSVSYEQYF.

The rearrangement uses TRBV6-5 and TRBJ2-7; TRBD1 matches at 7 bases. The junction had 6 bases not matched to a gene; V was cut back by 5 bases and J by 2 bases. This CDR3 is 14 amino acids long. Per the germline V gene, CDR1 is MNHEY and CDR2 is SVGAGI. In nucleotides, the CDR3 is TGTGCCAGCAGTAGATCAGGGGGACCCTACGAGCAGTACTTC. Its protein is CASSRSGGPYEQYF.

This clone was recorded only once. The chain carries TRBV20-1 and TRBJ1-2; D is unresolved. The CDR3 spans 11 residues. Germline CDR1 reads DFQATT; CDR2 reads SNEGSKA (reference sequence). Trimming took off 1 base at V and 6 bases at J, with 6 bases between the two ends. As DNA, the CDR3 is TGCAGTGCTAGAGGGTACCATGGCTACACCTTC. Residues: CSARGYHGYTF.

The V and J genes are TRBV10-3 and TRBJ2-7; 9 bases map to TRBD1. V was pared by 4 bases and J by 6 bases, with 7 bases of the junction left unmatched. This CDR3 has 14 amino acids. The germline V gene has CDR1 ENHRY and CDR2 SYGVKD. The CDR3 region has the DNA TGTGCCATCAGTGCCGGGACAGGGAGCGGCGAGCAGTACTTC. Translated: CAISAGTGSGEQYF.

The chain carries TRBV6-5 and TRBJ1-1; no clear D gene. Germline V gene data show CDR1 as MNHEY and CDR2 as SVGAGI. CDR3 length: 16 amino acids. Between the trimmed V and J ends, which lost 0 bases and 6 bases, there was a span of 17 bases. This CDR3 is CASSYSRVARGAEAFF. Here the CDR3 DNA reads TGTGCCAGCAGTTACTCGAGGGTAGCGCGCGGGGCTGAAGCTTTCTTT.

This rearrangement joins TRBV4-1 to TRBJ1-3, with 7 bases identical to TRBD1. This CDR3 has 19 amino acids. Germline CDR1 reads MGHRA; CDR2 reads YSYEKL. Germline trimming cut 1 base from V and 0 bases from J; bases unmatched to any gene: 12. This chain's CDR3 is CASSQAPLQGPSSGNTIYF. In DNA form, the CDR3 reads TGCGCCAGCAGCCAAGCCCCCCTACAGGGGCCGAGCTCTGGAAACACCATATATTTT.

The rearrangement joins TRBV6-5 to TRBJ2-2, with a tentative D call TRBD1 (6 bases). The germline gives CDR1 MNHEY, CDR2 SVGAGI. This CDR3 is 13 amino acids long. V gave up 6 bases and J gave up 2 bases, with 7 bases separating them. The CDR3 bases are TGTGCCAGCAGGGGGGCCAACACCGGGGAGCTGTTTTTT. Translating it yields CASRGANTGELFF.

The CDR3 sequence is CAWRGLAEYNEQFF. In nucleotides, the CDR3 is TGTGCCTGGAGGGGACTAGCGGAGTACAATGAGCAGTTCTTC. V usage is TRBV30 and J usage is TRBJ2-1; 11 bases map to TRBD2. V dropped 3 bases and J dropped 4; count of bases not matched to a gene: 2. The CDR3 length is 14 residues. Germline V gene sequence: CDR1 GTSNPN, CDR2 SVGIG (reference sequence).

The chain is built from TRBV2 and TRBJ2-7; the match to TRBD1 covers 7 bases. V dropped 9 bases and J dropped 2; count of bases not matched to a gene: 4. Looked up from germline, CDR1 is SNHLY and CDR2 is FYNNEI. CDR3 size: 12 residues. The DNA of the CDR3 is TGTGCCAGTGGGGGACAGACCTACGAGCAGTACTTC. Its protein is CASGGQTYEQYF.

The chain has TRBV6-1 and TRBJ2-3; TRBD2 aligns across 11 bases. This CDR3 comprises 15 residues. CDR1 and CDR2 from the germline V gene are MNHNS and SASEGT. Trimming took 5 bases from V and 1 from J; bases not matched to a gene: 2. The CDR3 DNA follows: TGTGCCAGCAGTATACTAGCGGGGGGCACAGATACGCAGTATTTT. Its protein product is CASSILAGGTDTQYF.

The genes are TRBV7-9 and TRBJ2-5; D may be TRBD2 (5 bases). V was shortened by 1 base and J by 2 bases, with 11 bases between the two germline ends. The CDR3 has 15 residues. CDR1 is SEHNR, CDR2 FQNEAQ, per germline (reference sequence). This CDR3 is CASSLGGSEQETQYF. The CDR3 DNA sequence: TGTGCCAGCAGCTTAGGGGGTAGCGAACAAGAGACCCAGTACTTC.

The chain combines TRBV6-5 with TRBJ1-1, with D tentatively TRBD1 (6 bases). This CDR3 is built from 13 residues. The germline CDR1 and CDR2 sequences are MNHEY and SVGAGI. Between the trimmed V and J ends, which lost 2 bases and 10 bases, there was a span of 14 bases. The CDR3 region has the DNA TGTGCCAGCAGTTACATTCAGGGACATGTAGCTTTCTTT. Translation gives CASSYIQGHVAFF.

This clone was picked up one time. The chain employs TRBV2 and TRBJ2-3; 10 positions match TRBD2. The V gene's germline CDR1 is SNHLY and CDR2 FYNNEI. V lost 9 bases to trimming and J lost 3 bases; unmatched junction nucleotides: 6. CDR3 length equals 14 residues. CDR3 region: CASLAGDRTDTQYF. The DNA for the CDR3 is TGTGCCAGTCTAGCGGGAGACCGTACAGATACGCAGTATTTT. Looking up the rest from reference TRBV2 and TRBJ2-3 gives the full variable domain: EPEVTQTPSHQVTQMGQEVILRCVPISNHLYFYWYRQILGQKVEFLVSFYNNEISEKSEIFDDQFSVERPDGSNFTLKIRSTKLEDSAMYFCASLAGDRTDTQYFGPGTRLTVL.

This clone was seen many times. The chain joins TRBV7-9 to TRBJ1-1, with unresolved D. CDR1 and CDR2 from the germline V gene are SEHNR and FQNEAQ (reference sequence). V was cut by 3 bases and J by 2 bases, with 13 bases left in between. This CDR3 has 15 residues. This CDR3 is CASSLSWELNTEAFF. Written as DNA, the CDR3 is TGTGCCAGCAGCTTGTCCTGGGAACTTAACACTGAAGCTTTCTTT.

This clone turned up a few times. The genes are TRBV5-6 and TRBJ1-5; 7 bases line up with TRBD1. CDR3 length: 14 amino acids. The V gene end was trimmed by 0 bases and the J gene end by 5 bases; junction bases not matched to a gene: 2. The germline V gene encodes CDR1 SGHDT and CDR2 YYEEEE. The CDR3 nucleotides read TGTGCCAGCAGCTTGGGACAGGGATATCAGCCCCAGCATTTT. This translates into CASSLGQGYQPQHF.

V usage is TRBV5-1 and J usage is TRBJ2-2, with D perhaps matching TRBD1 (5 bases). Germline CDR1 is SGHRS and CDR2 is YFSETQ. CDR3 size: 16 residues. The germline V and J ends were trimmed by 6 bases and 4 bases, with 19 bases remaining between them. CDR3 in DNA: TGCGCCAGCAACTTTGACGTGGGGCCCCCCACCGGGGAGCTGTTTTTT. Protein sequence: CASNFDVGPPTGELFF.

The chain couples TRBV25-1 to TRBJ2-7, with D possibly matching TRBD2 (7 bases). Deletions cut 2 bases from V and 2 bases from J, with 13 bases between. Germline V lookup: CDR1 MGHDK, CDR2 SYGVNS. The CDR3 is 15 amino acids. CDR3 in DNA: TGTGCCAGCAGTGAACAAGGGGGGGCCACCTACGAGCAGTACTTC. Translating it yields CASSEQGGATYEQYF.

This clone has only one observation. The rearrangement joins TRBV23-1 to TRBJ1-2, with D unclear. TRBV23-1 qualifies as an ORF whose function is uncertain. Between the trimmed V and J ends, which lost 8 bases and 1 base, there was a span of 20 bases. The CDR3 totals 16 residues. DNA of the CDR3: TGCGCCAGCCAAATTTTCAAGGCAGCTATTAACTATGGCTACACCTTC. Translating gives CASQIFKAAINYGYTF.

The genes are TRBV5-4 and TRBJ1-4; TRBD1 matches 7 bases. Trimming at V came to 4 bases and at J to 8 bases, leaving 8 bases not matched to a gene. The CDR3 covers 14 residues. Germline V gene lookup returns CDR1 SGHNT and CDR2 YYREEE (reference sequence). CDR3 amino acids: CASSQGGAVEKLFF. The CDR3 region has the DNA TGTGCCAGCAGCCAAGGGGGCGCCGTGGAAAAACTGTTTTTT.

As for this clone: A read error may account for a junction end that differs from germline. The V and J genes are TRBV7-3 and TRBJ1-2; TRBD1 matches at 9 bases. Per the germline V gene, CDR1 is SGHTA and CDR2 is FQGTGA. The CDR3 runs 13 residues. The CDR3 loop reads CASSLTPGQGFIF. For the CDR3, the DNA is TGTGCCAGCAGCTTAACCCCTGGACAGGGGTTTATATTC.

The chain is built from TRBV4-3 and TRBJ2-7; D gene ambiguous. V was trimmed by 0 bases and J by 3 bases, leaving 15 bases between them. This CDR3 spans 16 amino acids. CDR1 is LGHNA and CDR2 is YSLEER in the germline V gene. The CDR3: CASSQDRTAFNYEQYF. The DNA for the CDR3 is TGCGCCAGCAGCCAAGATCGAACAGCGTTCAACTACGAGCAGTACTTC.

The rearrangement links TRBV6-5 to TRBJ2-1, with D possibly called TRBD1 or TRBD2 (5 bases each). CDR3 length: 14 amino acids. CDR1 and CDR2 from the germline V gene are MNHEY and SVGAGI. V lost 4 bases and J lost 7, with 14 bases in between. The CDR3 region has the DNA TGTGCCAGCAGTTGGGACCATTCTGGGAATGAGCAGTTCTTC. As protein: CASSWDHSGNEQFF.